This is a list of T cell receptor beta chains from one sample in a study of T cells in tuberculosis. Produced via immunoSEQ multiplex PCR; TCRdb's table is partial and in-frame only. The table shows approximately 30,000 clones, with about 85% occurring only once. The sequencing here drew on PBMCs, taken at tuberculosis diagnosis. Every receptor here comes from an adult with tuberculosis. CDR3s include the opening cysteine and the closing phenylalanine or tryptophan. The order of the fields is CDR3 length, J gene, V gene, clone size, D gene, CDR3 protein, CDR3 DNA. A D gene is named only where the DNA matches it firmly. Expanded clones get a size class; other rows say once, few or many, or leave the size out.

cdr3_length: 15; j_call: TRBJ2-2; v_call: TRBV2; clone_size: .; d_call: .; cdr3_aa: CASSRYSGATGELFF; cdr3_nt: TGTGCCAGCAGTAGGTATAGCGGAGCGACCGGGGAGCTGTTTTTT
cdr3_length: 14; j_call: TRBJ1-1; v_call: TRBV6-1; clone_size: .; d_call: .; cdr3_aa: CASSGVWGRAVAFF; cdr3_nt: TGTGCCAGCAGTGGAGTTTGGGGGCGCGCGGTCGCTTTCTTT
cdr3_length: 15; j_call: TRBJ1-1; v_call: TRBV4-2; clone_size: .; d_call: TRBD1; cdr3_aa: CASSQGRDRATEAFF; cdr3_nt: TGTGCCAGCAGCCAAGGAAGGGACAGGGCCACTGAAGCTTTCTTT
cdr3_length: 16; j_call: TRBJ2-7; v_call: TRBV18; clone_size: .; d_call: TRBD1; cdr3_aa: CASSRSTGAGDNEQYF; cdr3_nt: TGTGCCAGCTCGCGATCAACAGGGGCAGGGGACAACGAGCAGTACTTC
cdr3_length: 18; j_call: TRBJ2-7; v_call: TRBV27; clone_size: .; d_call: .; cdr3_aa: CASSFNAPWGGARYEQYF; cdr3_nt: TGTGCCAGCAGTTTTAACGCCCCCTGGGGGGGGGCGAGATACGAGCAGTACTTC
cdr3_length: 18; j_call: TRBJ1-2; v_call: TRBV28; clone_size: .; d_call: TRBD1; cdr3_aa: CASSFLTPGTGVLRGYTF; cdr3_nt: TGTGCCAGCAGTTTTCTGACCCCCGGGACAGGGGTTCTTAGGGGCTACACCTTC
cdr3_length: 13; j_call: TRBJ1-1; v_call: TRBV6-5; clone_size: .; d_call: .; cdr3_aa: CASSFQGPPEAFF; cdr3_nt: TGTGCCAGCAGTTTCCAGGGTCCCCCTGAAGCTTTCTTT
cdr3_length: 14; j_call: TRBJ2-1; v_call: TRBV30; clone_size: .; d_call: TRBD2; cdr3_aa: CAGKGLAVYNEQFF; cdr3_nt: TGTGCCGGTAAGGGACTAGCGGTTTACAATGAGCAGTTCTTC
cdr3_length: 13; j_call: TRBJ1-5; v_call: TRBV28; clone_size: .; d_call: .; cdr3_aa: CATHVGGNLPQHF; cdr3_nt: TGTGCCACCCATGTCGGGGGGAATTTGCCCCAGCATTTT
cdr3_length: 16; j_call: TRBJ1-6; v_call: TRBV18; clone_size: .; d_call: .; cdr3_aa: CASSPASRSGNSPLHF; cdr3_nt: TGTGCCAGCTCCCCCGCCAGTCGCTCGGGAAATTCACCCCTCCACTTT
cdr3_length: 12; j_call: TRBJ1-6; v_call: TRBV30; clone_size: .; d_call: TRBD1; cdr3_aa: CAWSTGGSPLHF; cdr3_nt: TGTGCCTGGAGTACAGGGGGTTCACCCCTCCACTTT
cdr3_length: 15; j_call: TRBJ2-3; v_call: TRBV6-1; clone_size: .; d_call: TRBD2; cdr3_aa: CASSRLAQESNTQYF; cdr3_nt: TGTGCCAGCAGTCGACTAGCGCAAGAGAGTAATACGCAGTATTTT
cdr3_length: 16; j_call: TRBJ2-3; v_call: TRBV6-1; clone_size: .; d_call: .; cdr3_aa: CASSEGQHRITDTQYF; cdr3_nt: TGTGCCAGCAGTGAAGGTCAGCACAGAATCACAGATACGCAGTATTTT
cdr3_length: 16; j_call: TRBJ2-5; v_call: TRBV11-2; clone_size: .; d_call: TRBD2; cdr3_aa: CASSPVAAGVGETQYF; cdr3_nt: TGTGCCAGCAGCCCTGTGGCAGCGGGAGTCGGGGAGACCCAGTACTTC
cdr3_length: 14; j_call: TRBJ2-3; v_call: TRBV11-3; clone_size: .; d_call: .; cdr3_aa: CASSLGLGEDTQYF; cdr3_nt: TGTGCCAGCAGCTTAGGCTTGGGCGAAGATACGCAGTATTTT
cdr3_length: 13; j_call: TRBJ1-2; v_call: TRBV6-1; clone_size: few; d_call: .; cdr3_aa: CASSVDINYGYTF; cdr3_nt: TGTGCCAGCAGCGTCGACATTAACTATGGCTACACCTTC
cdr3_length: 14; j_call: TRBJ2-7; v_call: TRBV7-2; clone_size: .; d_call: TRBD2; cdr3_aa: CASSPLAGRYEQYF; cdr3_nt: TGTGCCAGCAGCCCCCTAGCGGGAAGGTACGAGCAGTACTTC
cdr3_length: 12; j_call: TRBJ2-2; v_call: TRBV5-4; clone_size: .; d_call: .; cdr3_aa: CASSESTGELFF; cdr3_nt: TGTGCCAGCAGCGAGTCTACCGGGGAGCTGTTTTTT
cdr3_length: 14; j_call: TRBJ2-3; v_call: TRBV4-2; clone_size: .; d_call: .; cdr3_aa: CASSQGGVGDTQYF; cdr3_nt: TGTGCCAGCAGCCAAGGGGGGGTTGGGGATACGCAGTATTTT
cdr3_length: 14; j_call: TRBJ1-2; v_call: TRBV12-5; clone_size: .; d_call: .; cdr3_aa: CASGLTHRDYGYTF; cdr3_nt: TGTGCTAGTGGTTTGACGCACCGGGACTATGGCTACACCTTC
cdr3_length: 14; j_call: TRBJ1-6; v_call: TRBV11-2; clone_size: .; d_call: TRBD1; cdr3_aa: CASSLGQGYSPLHF; cdr3_nt: TGTGCCAGCAGCTTAGGACAGGGGTATTCACCCCTCCACTTT
cdr3_length: 13; j_call: TRBJ1-2; v_call: TRBV5-8; clone_size: .; d_call: TRBD1; cdr3_aa: CASSPDREYGYTF; cdr3_nt: TGTGCCAGCAGCCCGGACAGGGAGTATGGCTACACCTTC
cdr3_length: 17; j_call: TRBJ1-5; v_call: TRBV30; clone_size: .; d_call: .; cdr3_aa: CAWSASRDLNSNQPQHF; cdr3_nt: TGTGCCTGGAGTGCTTCGCGGGACCTCAATAGCAATCAGCCCCAGCATTTT
cdr3_length: 13; j_call: TRBJ1-2; v_call: TRBV2; clone_size: .; d_call: .; cdr3_aa: CASSVDSNYGYTF; cdr3_nt: TGTGCCAGCAGTGTGGACAGTAACTATGGCTACACCTTC
cdr3_length: 14; j_call: TRBJ2-3; v_call: TRBV6-5; clone_size: .; d_call: .; cdr3_aa: CAIGQPTSTDTQYF; cdr3_nt: TGTGCCATCGGACAGCCTACTAGCACAGATACGCAGTATTTT
cdr3_length: 14; j_call: TRBJ2-3; v_call: TRBV6-4; clone_size: .; d_call: .; cdr3_aa: CASSHGGDTDTQYF; cdr3_nt: TGTGCCAGCAGTCACGGCGGGGACACAGATACGCAGTATTTT
cdr3_length: 14; j_call: TRBJ2-5; v_call: TRBV28; clone_size: once; d_call: .; cdr3_aa: CASSPLQATETQYF; cdr3_nt: TGTGCCAGCAGCCCTCTACAAGCGACGGAGACCCAGTACTTC
cdr3_length: 13; j_call: TRBJ2-5; v_call: TRBV28; clone_size: .; d_call: .; cdr3_aa: CASSFGVAETQYF; cdr3_nt: TGTGCCAGCAGTTTTGGAGTGGCGGAGACCCAGTACTTC
cdr3_length: 15; j_call: TRBJ2-7; v_call: TRBV5-5; clone_size: .; d_call: TRBD1; cdr3_aa: CASSFSTGAAYEQYF; cdr3_nt: TGTGCCAGCAGCTTTAGTACAGGGGCGGCCTACGAGCAGTACTTC
cdr3_length: 16; j_call: TRBJ2-3; v_call: TRBV5-6; clone_size: .; d_call: .; cdr3_aa: CASSHTKGLRTDTQYF; cdr3_nt: TGTGCCAGCAGCCACACAAAAGGACTACGGACAGATACGCAGTATTTT
cdr3_length: 14; j_call: TRBJ1-2; v_call: TRBV18; clone_size: .; d_call: .; cdr3_aa: CASSPIADGYGYTF; cdr3_nt: TGTGCCAGCTCACCTATAGCGGACGGATATGGCTACACCTTC
cdr3_length: 15; j_call: TRBJ2-3; v_call: TRBV28; clone_size: .; d_call: .; cdr3_aa: CASSSPGSESDTQYF; cdr3_nt: TGTGCCAGCAGTTCCCCAGGGTCGGAATCGGATACGCAGTATTTT
cdr3_length: 15; j_call: TRBJ2-1; v_call: TRBV7-3; clone_size: .; d_call: TRBD2; cdr3_aa: CASSLLAGSSNEQFF; cdr3_nt: TGTGCCAGCAGCTTACTAGCGGGAAGTAGCAATGAGCAGTTCTTC
cdr3_length: 10; j_call: TRBJ2-7; v_call: TRBV20-1; clone_size: .; d_call: .; cdr3_aa: CSWRLGEQYF; cdr3_nt: TGCAGTTGGAGACTGGGCGAGCAGTACTTC
cdr3_length: 15; j_call: TRBJ1-5; v_call: TRBV30; clone_size: once; d_call: TRBD1; cdr3_aa: CAWSTGQVPNQPQHF; cdr3_nt: TGTGCCTGGAGTACAGGACAGGTCCCCAATCAGCCCCAGCATTTT
cdr3_length: 14; j_call: TRBJ2-2; v_call: TRBV27; clone_size: .; d_call: .; cdr3_aa: CASSPDYHTGELFF; cdr3_nt: TGTGCCAGCAGTCCGGACTACCACACCGGGGAGCTGTTTTTT
cdr3_length: 11; j_call: TRBJ2-5; v_call: TRBV6-1; clone_size: .; d_call: .; cdr3_aa: CASSYGETQYF; cdr3_nt: TGTGCCAGCAGTTACGGTGAGACCCAGTACTTC
cdr3_length: 14; j_call: TRBJ2-1; v_call: TRBV27; clone_size: .; d_call: .; cdr3_aa: CASRGGAGNNEQFF; cdr3_nt: TGTGCCAGCAGGGGGGGGGCAGGAAACAATGAGCAGTTCTTC
cdr3_length: 14; j_call: TRBJ2-2; v_call: TRBV2; clone_size: .; d_call: TRBD1; cdr3_aa: CARRTGANTGELFF; cdr3_nt: TGTGCCAGGCGGACAGGGGCCAACACCGGGGAGCTGTTTTTT
cdr3_length: 14; j_call: TRBJ2-1; v_call: TRBV7-2; clone_size: .; d_call: .; cdr3_aa: CASSLVGHYNEQFF; cdr3_nt: TGTGCCAGCAGCTTAGTTGGCCACTACAATGAGCAGTTCTTC
cdr3_length: 16; j_call: TRBJ1-5; v_call: TRBV4-2; clone_size: .; d_call: TRBD1; cdr3_aa: CASSYTGTDSNQPQHF; cdr3_nt: TGTGCCAGCAGCTATACCGGGACAGATAGCAATCAGCCCCAGCATTTT
cdr3_length: 15; j_call: TRBJ1-2; v_call: TRBV28; clone_size: .; d_call: .; cdr3_aa: CASSLGRDKLRGYTF; cdr3_nt: TGTGCCAGCAGTTTGGGCAGGGATAAACTTCGGGGCTACACCTTC
cdr3_length: 13; j_call: TRBJ2-2; v_call: TRBV30; clone_size: .; d_call: .; cdr3_aa: CAHGGRPTGELFF; cdr3_nt: TGTGCCCATGGAGGGCGGCCAACCGGGGAGCTGTTTTTT
cdr3_length: 12; j_call: TRBJ2-6; v_call: TRBV29-1; clone_size: .; d_call: .; cdr3_aa: CSADTGANVLTF; cdr3_nt: TGCAGCGCCGACACTGGGGCCAACGTCCTGACTTTC
cdr3_length: 17; j_call: TRBJ1-4; v_call: TRBV4-2; clone_size: .; d_call: TRBD1; cdr3_aa: CASSHRYRGATNEKLFF; cdr3_nt: TGTGCCAGCAGCCACCGGTACAGGGGGGCCACTAATGAAAAACTGTTTTTT
cdr3_length: 14; j_call: TRBJ1-5; v_call: TRBV7-2; clone_size: .; d_call: .; cdr3_aa: CASSPGGQHQPQHF; cdr3_nt: TGTGCCAGCAGCCCGGGTGGCCAACATCAGCCCCAGCATTTT
cdr3_length: 16; j_call: TRBJ2-5; v_call: TRBV10-1; clone_size: .; d_call: TRBD1; cdr3_aa: CASSDLGQGAAETQYF; cdr3_nt: TGCGCCAGCAGTGACCTGGGACAGGGCGCGGCAGAGACCCAGTACTTC
cdr3_length: 14; j_call: TRBJ1-3; v_call: TRBV7-9; clone_size: .; d_call: .; cdr3_aa: CASSWGGSGNTIYF; cdr3_nt: TGTGCCAGCAGCTGGGGGGGTTCAGGAAACACCATATATTTT
cdr3_length: 13; j_call: TRBJ2-7; v_call: TRBV2; clone_size: .; d_call: TRBD1; cdr3_aa: CASTRTGGDEQYF; cdr3_nt: TGTGCCAGCACTAGGACAGGGGGAGACGAGCAGTACTTC
cdr3_length: 14; j_call: TRBJ1-2; v_call: TRBV6-1; clone_size: .; d_call: .; cdr3_aa: CASSEEELTGSYTF; cdr3_nt: TGTGCCAGCAGTGAAGAGGAGTTGACGGGTAGCTACACCTTC
cdr3_length: 18; j_call: TRBJ2-1; v_call: TRBV14; clone_size: .; d_call: .; cdr3_aa: CASSQSMERRIRHNEQFF; cdr3_nt: TGTGCCAGCAGCCAATCAATGGAGCGGCGCATCCGCCACAATGAGCAGTTCTTC
cdr3_length: 14; j_call: TRBJ1-2; v_call: TRBV6-6; clone_size: .; d_call: TRBD1; cdr3_aa: CASRPRTGEDGYTF; cdr3_nt: TGTGCCAGCAGACCTAGGACAGGGGAAGATGGCTACACCTTC
cdr3_length: 14; j_call: TRBJ2-5; v_call: TRBV10-3; clone_size: .; d_call: TRBD1; cdr3_aa: CAIRRGQGEETQYF; cdr3_nt: TGTGCCATCAGGAGAGGACAGGGGGAAGAGACCCAGTACTTC